Sequencing of this T cell receptor beta chain was carried out in a study of T-cell reconstitution after alpha-beta-depleted transplantation in children. The table lists this clonotype with many counts. A TCRbeta library incorporating unique molecular identifiers was prepared. TCRdb processed the PCR reads anew with MiXCR; each CDR3 protein has one entry. The data show 230,000 or so distinct CDR3 sequences, with around 9.7% seen just once and approximately 5% held by the top ten. V lost 4 bases and J lost 7, with 6 bases in between. The CDR3 contains 11 residues. The germline V gene has CDR1 SGHAT and CDR2 FQNNGV.

The clonotype was recovered from a human donor who donated a stem cell graft to a child with SCID. V is TRBV11-2 and J is TRBJ2-3; no firm D call. The specimen was PBMCs from the stem cell graft donor, collected from the stem cell graft. The DNA for the CDR3 is TGTGCCAGCAGCTCGTTCCATACGCAGTATTTT. This translates into CASSSFHTQYF.